The present TCR beta chain was sequenced within a study of PD-L1 blockade in urothelial cancer. Notes on the study in general: Better progression-free and overall survival followed lower pretreatment blood clonality.

Remarks on this clone: Its antigen is undetermined.

The time point: pretreatment peripheral blood. The protocol was immunoSEQ multiplex PCR, while the TCRdb copy is restricted to in-frame clones and leaves out a portion. This sample has tens of thousands of clones, with around 81% found just once. The length of the CDR3 is 13 residues. V was trimmed by 5 bases and J by 5 bases, leaving 10 bases between them. Germline V lookup: CDR1 LNHNV, CDR2 YYDKDF (reference sequence). The sample here was PBMCs, taken around atezolizumab (anti-PD-L1) treatment. J is TRBJ1-5 and V is TRBV15; the D gene is possibly TRBD1 (6 bases). The receptor's source is a man aged 35-49 years with urothelial cancer. The CDR3 nucleotides are TGTGCCACCAGCGGGGGGGCTGATCAGCCCCAGCATTTT. Residues: CATSGGADQPQHF. The variable domain in full, completed from reference TRBV15 and TRBJ1-5, reads DAMVIQNPRYQVTQFGKPVTLSCSQTLNHNVMYWYQQKSSQAPKLLFHYYDKDFNNEADTPDNFQSRRPNTSFCFLDIRSPGLGDTAMYLCATSGGADQPQHFGDGTRLSIL.